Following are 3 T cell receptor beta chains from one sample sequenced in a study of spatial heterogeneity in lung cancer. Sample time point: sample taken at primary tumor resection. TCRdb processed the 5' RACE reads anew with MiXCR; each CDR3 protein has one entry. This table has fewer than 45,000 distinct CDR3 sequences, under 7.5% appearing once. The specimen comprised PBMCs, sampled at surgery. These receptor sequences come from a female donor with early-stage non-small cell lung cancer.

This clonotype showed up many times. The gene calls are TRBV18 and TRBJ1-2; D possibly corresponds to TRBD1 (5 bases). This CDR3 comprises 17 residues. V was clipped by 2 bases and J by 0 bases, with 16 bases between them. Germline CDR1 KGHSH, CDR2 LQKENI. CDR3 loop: CASSPGVSGTPNYGYTF. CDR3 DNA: TGTGCCAGCTCACCAGGAGTATCTGGGACTCCTAACTATGGCTACACCTTC.

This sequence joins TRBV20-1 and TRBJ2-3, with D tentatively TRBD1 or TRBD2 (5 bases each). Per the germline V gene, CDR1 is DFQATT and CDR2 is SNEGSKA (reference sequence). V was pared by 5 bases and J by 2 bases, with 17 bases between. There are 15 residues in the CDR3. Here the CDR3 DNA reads TGCAGTGCTGCAGGACTCCTAGGGACCACAGATACGCAGTATTTT. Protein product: CSAAGLLGTTDTQYF.

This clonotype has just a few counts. In nucleotides, the CDR3 is TGTGCCAGCAGCTTAGAGGTGCTCCTGGCGCCTACGGTGGACAATGAGCAGTTCTTC. Residues: CASSLEVLLAPTVDNEQFF. The chain combines TRBV7-2 with TRBJ2-1; D remains ambiguous. Germline V gives CDR1 SGHTA, CDR2 FQGNSA. Trimming took off 1 base at V and 5 bases at J, with 24 bases between the two ends. The CDR3 covers 19 residues.